These 15 T cell receptor beta chains share one sample of origin, sequenced in a study of cytotoxic CD8 clonotypes in ibrutinib-treated CLL. Sequenced by immunoSEQ multiplex PCR; TCRdb stores in-frame clones only, minus some. The top ten hold roughly 13% of the sample, which has about 44,000 clones, around 73% seen once. Material: PBMCs, obtained after 12 months of ibrutinib treatment. These receptors were collected from a human donor with chronic lymphocytic leukemia.

The chain has TRBV7-2 and TRBJ1-3; D is undetermined. Trimming removed 3 bases from V and 2 bases from J, with 8 bases in between. The CDR3 loop spans 14 amino acids. The germline V gene encodes CDR1 SGHTA and CDR2 FQGNSA. CDR3 protein: CASSFSMTGNTIYF. CDR3 DNA sequence: TGTGCCAGCAGCTTCTCAATGACTGGAAACACCATATATTTT.

The chain carries TRBV9 and TRBJ2-5; 9 positions agree with TRBD1. Germline CDR1 and CDR2: SGDLS and YYNGEE. V gave up 0 bases and J gave up 4 bases; unmatched junction bases: 4. The CDR3 length is 15 residues. The DNA of the CDR3 is TGTGCCAGCAGCGTAGTGGGACAGGGCGGAGAGACCCAGTACTTC. The encoded protein is CASSVVGQGGETQYF.

V gene TRBV15 combines with J gene TRBJ1-4; a possible D gene is TRBD1 (5 bases). With 5 bases removed from V and 0 bases from J, the gap between germline ends came to 13 bases. This CDR3 is 16 amino acids long. Germline V gives CDR1 LNHNV, CDR2 YYDKDF (reference sequence). The CDR3: CATSSGHATTNEKLFF. The CDR3 DNA follows: TGTGCCACCAGCTCCGGACACGCCACAACTAATGAAAAACTGTTTTTT.

The chain combines TRBV2 with TRBJ2-6; D perhaps matches TRBD2 (7 bases). Germline-derived CDR1 and CDR2 are SNHLY and FYNNEI. The CDR3 has 17 residues. V was clipped by 8 bases and J by 0 bases, with 17 bases between them. The CDR3 loop reads CASARGASNSGANVLTF. CDR3 DNA sequence: TGTGCCAGCGCTCGGGGGGCCTCAAACTCTGGGGCCAACGTCCTGACTTTC. The full variable domain, rest sourced from reference TRBV2 and TRBJ2-6, is EPEVTQTPSHQVTQMGQEVILRCVPISNHLYFYWYRQILGQKVEFLVSFYNNEISEKSEIFDDQFSVERPDGSNFTLKIRSTKLEDSAMYFCASARGASNSGANVLTFGAGSRLTVL.

This clone has only a few counts. V and J are TRBV5-8 and TRBJ1-6; D is possibly TRBD1 (6 bases). V was pared by 4 bases and J by 7 bases, with 12 bases between. This CDR3 contains 14 residues. Per the germline V gene, CDR1 is SGHTS and CDR2 is YDEGEE. CDR3 sequence: CASSIRTVNSPLHF. CDR3 sequence (DNA): TGTGCCAGCAGCATTAGGACAGTAAATTCACCCCTCCACTTT.

This clone was seen a few times. This chain connects TRBV5-1 to TRBJ1-2; 7 positions agree with TRBD1. The V and J ends lost 5 bases and 6 bases, in that order; junction bases with no gene match: 10. The CDR3 has 14 amino acids. Germline CDR1 reads SGHRS; CDR2 reads YFSETQ. The CDR3 nucleotides are TGCGCCAGCAGTAGTAGTTCAGGGGGGAATGGCTACACCTTC. It yields the protein CASSSSSGGNGYTF.

This chain connects TRBV18 to TRBJ2-2; possibly TRBD1 for D (6 bases). Germline CDR1 KGHSH, CDR2 LQKENI. The V end lost 3 bases, the J end lost 5 bases, and 16 bases lay between the germline ends. CDR3 length equals 16 residues. Here the CDR3 reads CASSPPWTDGTGELFF. CDR3 bases: TGTGCCAGCTCACCGCCATGGACAGACGGGACCGGGGAGCTGTTTTTT.

This clone came up a few times. The rearrangement links TRBV7-6 to TRBJ1-2; possible D gene TRBD1, 5 bases. The CDR3 spans 15 residues. Germline CDR1 and CDR2: SGHVS and FNYEAQ. V was cut by 2 bases and J by 4 bases, with 14 bases left in between. This CDR3 is CASSLFQGYPYGYTF. In DNA form, the CDR3 reads TGTGCCAGCAGCTTATTCCAGGGCTATCCCTATGGCTACACCTTC.

The V gene is TRBV7-9, the J gene TRBJ1-5, with D possibly TRBD1 on 6 matching bases. The ends were cut back, 5 bases at V and 6 bases at J, with 8 bases in the middle. This CDR3 is built from 12 residues. The V gene's germline CDR1 is SEHNR and CDR2 FQNEAQ (reference sequence). The DNA of the CDR3 is TGTGCCAGCAGCCGGGGGGCTCAGCCCCAGCATTTT. Amino acids: CASSRGAQPQHF.

This clone was seen a few times. This chain joins TRBV7-6 and TRBJ1-2; possibly TRBD1 for D (5 bases). This CDR3 comprises 13 residues. V lost 0 bases to trimming and J lost 4 bases, with 6 bases between them. Per the germline V gene, CDR1 is SGHVS and CDR2 is FNYEAQ. As DNA, the CDR3 is TGTGCCAGCAGCTTAGCAGGGACCTATGGCTACACCTTC. It encodes CASSLAGTYGYTF. Full variable domain (rest looked up from reference TRBV7-6 and TRBJ1-2): GAGVSQSPRYKVTKRGQDVALRCDPISGHVSLYWYRQALGQGPEFLTYFNYEAQQDKSGLPNDRFSAERPEGSISTLTIQRTEQRDSAMYRCASSLAGTYGYTFGSGTRLTVV.

This clone was counted only a few times. The chain links TRBV6-6 to TRBJ1-1; 8 bases fit TRBD1. The V and J ends lost 6 bases and 3 bases, in that order; junction bases with no gene match: 9. This CDR3 is built from 15 residues. From germline, CDR1 is MNHNY and CDR2 SVGAGI (reference sequence). The CDR3 nucleotides are TGTGCCAGCAGACTGACAGGGGAGTGGGACACTGAAGCTTTCTTT. It translates to CASRLTGEWDTEAFF.

The chain uses TRBV4-2 and TRBJ2-5; TRBD2 aligns across 11 bases. CDR1 and CDR2 from the germline V gene are LGHNA and YNFKEQ. This CDR3 comprises 18 residues. J lost 1 base, V lost 1 base, and 8 bases had no gene match. The CDR3 nucleotides read TGTGCCAGCAGCCAAGCCTTTCTGACTAGCGGGGTCCAAGAGACCCAGTACTTC. This codes for CASSQAFLTSGVQETQYF.

This chain connects TRBV2 to TRBJ2-5, with 7 bases identical to TRBD2. Trimming removed 6 bases from V and 1 base from J; junction bases left unmatched: 14. The CDR3 is 17 amino acids. Germline V gene lookup returns CDR1 SNHLY and CDR2 FYNNEI. DNA for the CDR3: TGTGCCAGCAGGGACGGGATCGGGACTAACAGCCAAGAGACCCAGTACTTC. It is translated as CASRDGIGTNSQETQYF.

This clone was seen only once. The chain couples TRBV7-8 to TRBJ1-3; possibly TRBD1 for D (5 bases). CDR1 and CDR2 (germline): SGHVS, FQNEAQ. This CDR3 region has 18 residues. The V gene lost 1 base and the J gene lost 0 bases, with 16 bases spanning the gap. The CDR3 nucleotides are TGTGCCAGCAGCTTAGTCCCCTCAACAGGCCTCTCTGGAAACACCATATATTTT. The encoded protein is CASSLVPSTGLSGNTIYF.

This clone was recorded a few times. This chain joins TRBV2 and TRBJ1-5; TRBD1 aligns across 7 bases. The CDR3 sequence is 12 residues long. Germline values: CDR1 SNHLY, CDR2 FYNNEI. The trim removed 10 bases at V and 9 bases at J, leaving 9 bases unmatched. The CDR3 loop is CATQYPGGPQHF. CDR3 DNA: TGTGCCACTCAGTACCCAGGGGGGCCCCAGCATTTT.